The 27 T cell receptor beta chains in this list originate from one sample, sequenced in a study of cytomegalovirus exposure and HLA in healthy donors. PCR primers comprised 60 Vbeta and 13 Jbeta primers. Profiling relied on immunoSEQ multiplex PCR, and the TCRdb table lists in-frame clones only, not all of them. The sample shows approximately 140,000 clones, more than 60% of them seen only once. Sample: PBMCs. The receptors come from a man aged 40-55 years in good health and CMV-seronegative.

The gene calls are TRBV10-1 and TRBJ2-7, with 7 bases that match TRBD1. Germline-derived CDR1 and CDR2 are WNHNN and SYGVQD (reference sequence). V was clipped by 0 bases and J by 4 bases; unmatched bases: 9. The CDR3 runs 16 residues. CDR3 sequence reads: CASSESKETGAYEQYF. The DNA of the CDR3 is TGCGCCAGCAGTGAGTCGAAGGAAACAGGGGCATACGAGCAGTACTTC.

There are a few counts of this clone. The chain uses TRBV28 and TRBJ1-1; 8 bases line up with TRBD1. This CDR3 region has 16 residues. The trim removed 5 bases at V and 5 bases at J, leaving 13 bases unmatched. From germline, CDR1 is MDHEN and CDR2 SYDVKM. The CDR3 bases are TGTGCCAGCAGTCGCCGCTCGGGGCAGGGGGCGACTGAAGCTTTCTTT. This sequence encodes CASSRRSGQGATEAFF.

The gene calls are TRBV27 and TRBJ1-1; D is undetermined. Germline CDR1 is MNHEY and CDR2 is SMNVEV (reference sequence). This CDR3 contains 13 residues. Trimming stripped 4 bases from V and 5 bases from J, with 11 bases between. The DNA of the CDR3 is TGTGCCAGCAGTTCCAACCCGGAGACTGAAGCTTTCTTT. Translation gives CASSSNPETEAFF.

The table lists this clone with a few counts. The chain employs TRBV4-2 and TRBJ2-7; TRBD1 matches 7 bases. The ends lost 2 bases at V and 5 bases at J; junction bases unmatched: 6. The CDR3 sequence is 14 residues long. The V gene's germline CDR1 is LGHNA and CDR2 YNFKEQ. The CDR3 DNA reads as TGTGCCAGCAGCCAAATACAGGGGAACCACGAGCAGTACTTC. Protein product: CASSQIQGNHEQYF.

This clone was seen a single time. CDR3 sequence (DNA): TGTGCCAGCAGCATCCTGGACAGAGGAAAACTGTTTTTT. The encoded protein is CASSILDRGKLFF. This sequence joins TRBV5-8 and TRBJ1-4, with D tentatively TRBD1 (6 bases). The CDR3 covers 13 residues. V lost 4 bases to trimming and J lost 10 bases, with 14 bases between them. CDR1 and CDR2 from the germline V gene are SGHTS and YDEGEE.

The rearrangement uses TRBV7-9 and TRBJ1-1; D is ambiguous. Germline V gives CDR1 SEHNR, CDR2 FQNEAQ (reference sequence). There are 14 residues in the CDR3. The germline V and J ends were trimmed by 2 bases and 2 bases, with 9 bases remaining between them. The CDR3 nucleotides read TGTGCCAGCAGCTTATCCACAGACAACACTGAAGCTTTCTTT. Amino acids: CASSLSTDNTEAFF.

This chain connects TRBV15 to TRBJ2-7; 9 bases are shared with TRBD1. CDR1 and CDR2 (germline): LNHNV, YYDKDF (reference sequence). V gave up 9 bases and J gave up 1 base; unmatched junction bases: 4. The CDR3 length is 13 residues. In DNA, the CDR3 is TGTGCCACAGGACAGGGGAGGTCCTACGAGCAGTACTTC. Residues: CATGQGRSYEQYF.

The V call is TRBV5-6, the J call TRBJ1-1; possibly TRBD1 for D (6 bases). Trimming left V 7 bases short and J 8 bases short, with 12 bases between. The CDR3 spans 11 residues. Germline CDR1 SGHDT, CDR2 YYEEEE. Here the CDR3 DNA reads TGTGCCAGCTGGGCAAGGGGGGAAGCTTTCTTT. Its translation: CASWARGEAFF.

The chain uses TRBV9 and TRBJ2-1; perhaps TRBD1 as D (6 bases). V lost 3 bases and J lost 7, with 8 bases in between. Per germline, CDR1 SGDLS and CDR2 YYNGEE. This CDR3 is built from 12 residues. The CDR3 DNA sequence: TGTGCCAGCAGCGCAGGGGAAAATGAGCAGTTCTTC. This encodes CASSAGENEQFF.

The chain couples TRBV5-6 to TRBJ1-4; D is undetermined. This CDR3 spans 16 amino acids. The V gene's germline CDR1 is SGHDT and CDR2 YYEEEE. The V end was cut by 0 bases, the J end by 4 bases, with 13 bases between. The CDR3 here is CASSLDLGELNEKLFF. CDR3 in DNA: TGTGCCAGCAGCTTGGACCTCGGTGAACTTAATGAAAAACTGTTTTTT.

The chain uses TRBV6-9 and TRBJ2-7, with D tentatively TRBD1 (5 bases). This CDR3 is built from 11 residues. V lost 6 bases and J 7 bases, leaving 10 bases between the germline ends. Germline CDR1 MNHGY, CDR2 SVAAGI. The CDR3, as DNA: TGTGCCAGCAGCCAGGGATCTGAGCAGTACTTC. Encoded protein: CASSQGSEQYF.

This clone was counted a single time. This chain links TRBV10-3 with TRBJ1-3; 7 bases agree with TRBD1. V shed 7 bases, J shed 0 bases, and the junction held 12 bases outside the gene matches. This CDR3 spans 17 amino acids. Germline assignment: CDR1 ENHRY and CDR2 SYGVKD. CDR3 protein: CAIKLQPGQISGNTIYF. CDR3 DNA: TGTGCCATCAAACTACAACCGGGACAGATCTCTGGAAACACCATATATTTT.

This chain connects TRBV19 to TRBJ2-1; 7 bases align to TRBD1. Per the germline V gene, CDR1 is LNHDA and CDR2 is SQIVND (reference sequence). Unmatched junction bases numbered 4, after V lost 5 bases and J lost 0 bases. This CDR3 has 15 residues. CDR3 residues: CASSPGQVSYNEQFF. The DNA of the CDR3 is TGTGCCAGTAGTCCCGGACAGGTCTCCTACAATGAGCAGTTCTTC.

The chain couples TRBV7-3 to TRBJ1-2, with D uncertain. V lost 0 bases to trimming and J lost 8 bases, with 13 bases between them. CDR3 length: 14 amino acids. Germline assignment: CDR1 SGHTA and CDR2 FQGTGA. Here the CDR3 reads CASSLTLEGGGYTF. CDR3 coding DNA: TGTGCCAGCAGCTTAACGTTGGAGGGCGGAGGCTACACCTTC.

This chain's CDR3 is CASSPNGGTLSSYEQYF. The CDR3 region has the DNA TGCGCCAGCAGTCCCAATGGGGGGACGTTGAGCTCCTACGAGCAGTACTTC. The rearrangement uses TRBV23-1 and TRBJ2-7; D may be TRBD2 (6 bases). TRBV23-1 is given ORF status, its function remaining uncertain. This CDR3 region has 17 residues. The ends were cut back, 4 bases at V and 0 bases at J, with 19 bases in the middle.

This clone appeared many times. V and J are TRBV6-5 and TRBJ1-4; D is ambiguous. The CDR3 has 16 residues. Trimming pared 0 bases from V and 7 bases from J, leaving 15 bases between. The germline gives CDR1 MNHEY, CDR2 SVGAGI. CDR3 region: CASSYSISGSREKLFF. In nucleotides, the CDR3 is TGTGCCAGCAGTTACTCGATTTCGGGTAGTCGTGAAAAACTGTTTTTT.

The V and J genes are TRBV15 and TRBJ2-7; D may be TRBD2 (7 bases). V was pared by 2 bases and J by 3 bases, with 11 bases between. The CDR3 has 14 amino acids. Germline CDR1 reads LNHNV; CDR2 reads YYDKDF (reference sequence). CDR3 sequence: CATSRRGGDYEQYF. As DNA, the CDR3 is TGTGCCACCAGCAGAAGGGGGGGGGACTACGAGCAGTACTTC.

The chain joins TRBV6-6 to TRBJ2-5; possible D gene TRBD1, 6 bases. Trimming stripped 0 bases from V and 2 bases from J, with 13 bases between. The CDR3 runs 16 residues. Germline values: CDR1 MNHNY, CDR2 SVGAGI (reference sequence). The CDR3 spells CASSYSPAQGQETQYF. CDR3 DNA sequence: TGTGCCAGCAGTTACTCACCGGCCCAGGGGCAAGAGACCCAGTACTTC.

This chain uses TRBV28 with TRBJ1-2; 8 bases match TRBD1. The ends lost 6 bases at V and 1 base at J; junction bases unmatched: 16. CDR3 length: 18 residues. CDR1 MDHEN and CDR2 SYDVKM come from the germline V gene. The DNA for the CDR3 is TGTGCCAGCAGACCGAGACTGGACAGGGTTCTCCTTAACTATGGCTACACCTTC. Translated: CASRPRLDRVLLNYGYTF.

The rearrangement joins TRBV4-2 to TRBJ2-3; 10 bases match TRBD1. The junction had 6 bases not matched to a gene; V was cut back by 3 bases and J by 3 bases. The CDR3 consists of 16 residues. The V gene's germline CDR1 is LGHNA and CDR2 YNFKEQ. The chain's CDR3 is CASSQLGQGETDTQYF. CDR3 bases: TGTGCCAGCAGCCAGCTAGGACAGGGGGAGACAGATACGCAGTATTTT.

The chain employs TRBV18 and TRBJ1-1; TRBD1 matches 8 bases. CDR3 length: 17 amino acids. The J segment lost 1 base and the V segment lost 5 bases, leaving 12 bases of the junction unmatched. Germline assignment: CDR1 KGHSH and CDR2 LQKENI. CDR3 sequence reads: CASSSIRPGTGNTEAFF. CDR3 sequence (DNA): TGTGCCAGCTCATCGATCCGTCCCGGGACAGGGAACACTGAAGCTTTCTTT.

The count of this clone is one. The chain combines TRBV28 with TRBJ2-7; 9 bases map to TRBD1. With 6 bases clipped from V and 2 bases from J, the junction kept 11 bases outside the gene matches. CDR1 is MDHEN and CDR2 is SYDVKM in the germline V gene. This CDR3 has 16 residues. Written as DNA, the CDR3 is TGTGCCAGCAGCTTCTTTCCCCGGGACAGGGCCTACGAGCAGTACTTC. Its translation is CASSFFPRDRAYEQYF.

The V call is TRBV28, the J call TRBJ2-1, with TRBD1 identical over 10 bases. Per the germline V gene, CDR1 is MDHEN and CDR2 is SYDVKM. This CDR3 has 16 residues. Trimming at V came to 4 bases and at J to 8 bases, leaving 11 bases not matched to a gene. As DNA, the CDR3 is TGTGCCAGCAGTTCTCATGCCGGGACAGGGGACCATGAGCAGTTCTTC. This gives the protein CASSSHAGTGDHEQFF.

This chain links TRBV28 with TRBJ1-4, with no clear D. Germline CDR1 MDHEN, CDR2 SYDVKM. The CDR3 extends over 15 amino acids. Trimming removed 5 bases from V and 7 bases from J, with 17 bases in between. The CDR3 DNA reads TGTGCCAGCAGTCTCCCGGGTGCGGGGAGTGAAAAACTGTTTTTT. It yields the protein CASSLPGAGSEKLFF.

The CDR3 region has the DNA TGTGCCAGCAGCTTACTAGCGGGGCCGAACACCGGGGAGCTGTTTTTT. Translation: CASSLLAGPNTGELFF. The rearrangement uses TRBV7-7 and TRBJ2-2; 9 nucleotides align to TRBD2. With 2 bases clipped from V and 0 bases from J, the junction kept 1 base outside the gene matches. Germline V gene sequence: CDR1 SSHAT, CDR2 FNYEAQ (reference sequence). This CDR3 is 16 amino acids long.

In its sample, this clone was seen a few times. DNA of the CDR3: TGTGCCAGCAGAGGGGAGGGGGACACCTACGAGCAGTACTTC. The encoded protein is CASRGEGDTYEQYF. V is TRBV6-5 and J is TRBJ2-7, with a tentative D call TRBD2 (7 bases). The CDR3 has 14 amino acids. CDR1 MNHEY and CDR2 SVGAGI come from the germline V gene. Trimming cost V 6 bases and J 2 bases, with 14 bases left between them.

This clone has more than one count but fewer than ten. This CDR3 is CASSYRSPQGDIQYF. The CDR3 bases are TGTGCCAGCAGTTACCGGTCTCCACAGGGAGACATTCAGTACTTC. The V and J genes are TRBV6-5 and TRBJ2-4, with D maybe TRBD1 (6 bases). Germline V gene lookup returns CDR1 MNHEY and CDR2 SVGAGI. The V gene lost 2 bases and the J gene lost 8 bases, with 16 bases spanning the gap. This CDR3 region has 15 residues.